This T cell receptor beta chain was captured by sequencing in a study of T cell responses to AZD1222 COVID-19 vaccine. Regarding the study as a whole: Donors in the cohort were predominantly white British and more often female, and clonal diversity was possibly underestimated. Nearly half of the spike-specific TCRs reportedly recognize variant regions that carry no mutations.

With regard to this clone: Antigen specificity is unknown. Other DNA sequences in the same sample also yield this CDR3.

Here immunoSEQ multiplex PCR was the method, and the copy in TCRdb shows in-frame clones only, minus some. The sample includes fewer than 200,000 clones, about 86% of them seen just once. Germline-derived CDR1 and CDR2 are SGHRS and YFSETQ. The germline V and J ends were trimmed by 0 bases and 1 base, with 7 bases remaining between them. The CDR3 spans 14 residues. The chain carries TRBV5-1 and TRBJ2-5, with D hard to call. The sequenced sample was peripheral blood, obtained 28 days after the second AZD1222 dose. The sequence was collected from an adult who received the AZD1222 COVID-19 vaccine. CDR3 amino acids: CASSLGSGQETQYF. DNA of the CDR3: TGCGCCAGCAGCTTGGGGAGTGGCCAAGAGACCCAGTACTTC.